Listed here are 13 T cell receptor beta chains from one sample, sequenced in a study of T cells in Graves' hyperthyroidism and ophthalmopathy. Amplification of TCR beta CDR3 regions used RNA as the template. The HTBI primer set was used in a first-round RT-PCR of the TCR CDR3. TCRdb recomputed calls from the multiplex PCR reads with MiXCR, one row per CDR3 protein. The sample holds about 640,000 distinct CDR3 sequences, about 14% seen once. Source material: blood. The receptors here all came from a woman between 50 and 59 years old with Graves' ophthalmopathy.

This clonotype was seen ten or more times. The rearrangement links TRBV7-2 to TRBJ2-7; 7 nucleotides agree with TRBD2. Germline loops: CDR1 SGHTA, CDR2 FQGNSA. The trim removed 5 bases at V and 4 bases at J, leaving 11 bases unmatched. The CDR3 extends over 15 amino acids. The chain's CDR3 is CASSETRDYPYEQYF. The CDR3 nucleotides read TGTGCCAGCAGCGAAACCCGGGACTACCCGTACGAGCAGTACTTC.

V is TRBV6-2 or TRBV6-3 and J is TRBJ2-3; 7 bases are shared with TRBD1. The length of the CDR3 is 16 residues. The V gene's germline CDR1 is MNHEY and CDR2 SVGEGT. V gave up 5 bases and J gave up 3 bases; unmatched junction bases: 11. The CDR3 nucleotides are TGTGCCAGCAGTCGATGGGGACAGCGAGAAACAGATACGCAGTATTTT. Translated: CASSRWGQRETDTQYF.

On this clonotype itself: A much more abundant neighbour one base away suggests this may be a read error. The chain uses TRBV19 and TRBJ1-4; D gene ambiguous. Trimming took off 6 bases at V and 1 base at J, with 21 bases between the two ends. Per the germline V gene, CDR1 is LNHDA and CDR2 is SQIVND (reference sequence). This CDR3 has 18 residues. The CDR3 region has the DNA TGTGCCAGTAGCACATACCCAGACCCGGCAGAAACTAATGAAAAACTGTTTTTT. Translating it yields CASSTYPDPAETNEKLFF.

This chain joins TRBV18 and TRBJ2-7; 7 nucleotides agree with TRBD1. Per the germline V gene, CDR1 is KGHSH and CDR2 is LQKENI. CDR3 length equals 16 residues. Unmatched junction bases numbered 9, after V lost 1 base and J lost 3 bases. CDR3 residues: CASSPQSTGIGYEQYF. The CDR3 coding sequence is TGTGCCAGCTCACCACAGTCGACAGGGATTGGCTACGAGCAGTACTTC.

Many counts were recorded for this clonotype. The chain recombines TRBV15 with TRBJ2-7; D is perhaps TRBD2 (6 bases). CDR1 is LNHNV and CDR2 is YYDKDF in the germline V gene (reference sequence). Trimming pared 0 bases from V and 5 bases from J, leaving 8 bases between. This CDR3 spans 13 amino acids. The CDR3 sequence: CATSRDREDEQYF. The CDR3 DNA reads TGTGCCACCAGCAGAGACAGGGAGGACGAGCAGTACTTC.

V and J are TRBV6-1 and TRBJ2-1; 10 bases map to TRBD2. Germline lookup yields CDR1 MNHNS and CDR2 SASEGT. V trimming: 6 bases; J trimming: 6 bases; junction bases outside the gene matches: 11. The CDR3 extends over 16 amino acids. Here the CDR3 DNA reads TGTGCCAGCAGGGGCTTAAGCGGGAGGGCCGTCAATGAGCAGTTCTTC. This codes for CASRGLSGRAVNEQFF.

This clonotype has just a few counts. A read error may be the cause here, since a much bigger clone is one base away. V is TRBV7-7 and J is TRBJ2-5; 11 bases map to TRBD2. The germline V gene has CDR1 SSHAT and CDR2 FNYEAQ (reference sequence). This CDR3 spans 16 amino acids. CDR3 DNA: TGTGCTAGCAGCTCCATGCTAGCGGGAGGAACAGGGACCCAGTACTTC. Translated, it gives CASSSMLAGGTGTQYF. Based on the CDR3 plus reference TRBV7-7 and TRBJ2-5, the full variable domain is GAGVSQSPRYKVTKRGQDVTLRCDPISSHATLYWYQQALGQGPEFLTYFNYEAQPDKSGLPSDRFSAERPEGSISTLTIQRTEQRDSAMYRCASSSMLAGGTGTQYFGPGTRLLVL.

In its sample, this clonotype was seen a few times. The chain uses TRBV19 and TRBJ2-2, with D maybe TRBD1 (6 bases). The CDR3 has 15 residues. Germline V gene lookup returns CDR1 LNHDA and CDR2 SQIVND (reference sequence). The V end was cut by 3 bases, the J end by 6 bases, with 14 bases between. CDR3: CASSMTGTVPGELFF. The CDR3 DNA reads as TGTGCCAGTAGTATGACAGGAACAGTGCCCGGGGAGCTGTTTTTT.

This clonotype showed up many times. The rearrangement uses TRBV11-2 and TRBJ2-2, with 7 bases fitting TRBD1. Trimming at V came to 4 bases and at J to 3 bases, leaving 5 bases not matched to a gene. Per the germline V gene, CDR1 is SGHAT and CDR2 is FQNNGV. The CDR3 loop spans 15 amino acids. This chain's CDR3 is CASSSRQGYTGELFF. The DNA for the CDR3 is TGTGCCAGCAGCTCTAGACAGGGTTACACCGGGGAGCTGTTTTTT.

The chain recombines TRBV6-1 with TRBJ2-7; possible D gene TRBD1, 6 bases. V gave up 6 bases and J gave up 7 bases, with 16 bases separating them. This CDR3 region has 13 residues. CDR1 and CDR2 (germline): MNHNS, SASEGT. CDR3 amino acids: CASRTTRGWEQYF. The CDR3 nucleotides are TGTGCCAGCAGGACGACCAGGGGTTGGGAGCAGTACTTC.

In this sample, this clonotype turned up many times. The V gene is TRBV2, the J gene TRBJ2-3; TRBD1 might be the D (5 bases). Per the germline V gene, CDR1 is SNHLY and CDR2 is FYNNEI. The V end was cut by 6 bases, the J end by 7 bases, with 11 bases between. This CDR3 comprises 12 residues. CDR3 in DNA: TGTGCCAGCAGAACCAGGGTGAATACGCAGTATTTT. This gives the protein CASRTRVNTQYF.

In its sample, this clonotype was seen many times. The chain carries TRBV3-1 and TRBJ2-1; D gene ambiguous. Germline-derived CDR1 and CDR2 are LGHDT and YNNKEL (reference sequence). Trimming removed 1 base from V and 9 bases from J, with 4 bases in between. The CDR3 has 11 amino acids. The CDR3 here is CASSQVSEQFF. CDR3 nucleotides: TGTGCCAGCAGCCAAGTTAGTGAGCAGTTCTTC.

Worth noting for this clonotype: One junction end disagrees with the germline gene, perhaps due to a read error. The chain uses TRBV5-1 and TRBJ2-2; D is undetermined. The length of the CDR3 is 13 residues. CDR1 is SGHRS and CDR2 is YFSETQ in the germline V gene. CDR3 in DNA: TGCGCCAACAGCTTGGCTGGCACCGGGGAGCTGTTTTTT. It specifies CANSLAGTGELFF. The variable domain in full, completed from reference TRBV5-1 and TRBJ2-2, reads KAGVTQTPRYLIKTRGQQVTLSCSPISGHRSVSWYQQTPGQGLQFLFEYFSETQRNKGNFPGRFSGRQFSNSRSEMNVSTLELGDSALYLCANSLAGTGELFFGEGSRLTVL.